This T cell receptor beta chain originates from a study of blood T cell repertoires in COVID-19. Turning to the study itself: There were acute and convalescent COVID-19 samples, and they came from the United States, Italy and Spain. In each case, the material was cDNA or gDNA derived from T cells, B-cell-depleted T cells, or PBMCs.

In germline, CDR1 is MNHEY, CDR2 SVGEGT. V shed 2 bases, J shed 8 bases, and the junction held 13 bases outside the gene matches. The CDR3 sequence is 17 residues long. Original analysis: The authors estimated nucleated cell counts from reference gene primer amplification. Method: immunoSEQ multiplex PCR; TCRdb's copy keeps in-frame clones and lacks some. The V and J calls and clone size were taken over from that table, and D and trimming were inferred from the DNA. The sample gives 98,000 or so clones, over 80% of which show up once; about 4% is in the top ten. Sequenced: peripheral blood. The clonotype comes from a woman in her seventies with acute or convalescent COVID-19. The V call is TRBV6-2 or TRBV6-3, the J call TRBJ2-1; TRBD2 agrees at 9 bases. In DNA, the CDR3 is TGTGCCAGCAGTTACGTCCTAGCGGGGCCCGTCATGGATGAGCAGTTCTTC. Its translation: CASSYVLAGPVMDEQFF.